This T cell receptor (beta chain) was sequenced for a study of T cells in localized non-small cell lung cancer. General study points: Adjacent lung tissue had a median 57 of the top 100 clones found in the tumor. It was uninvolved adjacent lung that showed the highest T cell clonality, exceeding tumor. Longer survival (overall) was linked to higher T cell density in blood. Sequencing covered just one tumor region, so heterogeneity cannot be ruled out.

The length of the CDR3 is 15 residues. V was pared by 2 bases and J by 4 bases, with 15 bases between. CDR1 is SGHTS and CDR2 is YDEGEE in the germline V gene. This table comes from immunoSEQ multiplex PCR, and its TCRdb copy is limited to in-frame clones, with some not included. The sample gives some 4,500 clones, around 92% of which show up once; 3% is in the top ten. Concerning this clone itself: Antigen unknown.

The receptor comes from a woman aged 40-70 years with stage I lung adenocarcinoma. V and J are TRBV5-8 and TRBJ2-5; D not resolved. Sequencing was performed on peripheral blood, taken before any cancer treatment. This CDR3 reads CASSFLAGSPETQYF. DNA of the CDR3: TGTGCCAGCAGCTTTTTGGCAGGATCGCCAGAGACCCAGTACTTC.